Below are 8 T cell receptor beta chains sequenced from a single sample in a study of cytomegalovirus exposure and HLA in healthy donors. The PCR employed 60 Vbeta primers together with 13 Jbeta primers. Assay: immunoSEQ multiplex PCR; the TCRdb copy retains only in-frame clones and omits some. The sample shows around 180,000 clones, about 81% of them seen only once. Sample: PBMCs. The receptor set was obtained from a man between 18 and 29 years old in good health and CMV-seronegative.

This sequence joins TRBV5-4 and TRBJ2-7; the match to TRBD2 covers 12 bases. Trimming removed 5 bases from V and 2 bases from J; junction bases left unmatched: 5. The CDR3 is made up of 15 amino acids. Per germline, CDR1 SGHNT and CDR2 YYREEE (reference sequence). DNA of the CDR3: TGTGCCAGCAGTCCCGGGACTAGCGGGCCCTACGAGCAGTACTTC. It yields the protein CASSPGTSGPYEQYF.

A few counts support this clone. The DNA for the CDR3 is TGTGCCATCAGTGCGCCGGGACAGGGAACCTACGAGCAGTACTTC. It specifies CAISAPGQGTYEQYF. The V call is TRBV10-3, the J call TRBJ2-7; 9 bases fit TRBD1. J gave up 2 bases and V 4 bases, and 6 bases lay outside the gene matches. CDR1 and CDR2 (germline): ENHRY, SYGVKD. The CDR3 extends over 15 amino acids.

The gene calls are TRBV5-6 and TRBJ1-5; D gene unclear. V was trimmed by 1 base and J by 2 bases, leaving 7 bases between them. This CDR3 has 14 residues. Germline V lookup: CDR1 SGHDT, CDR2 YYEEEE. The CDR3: CASSLSGRNQPQHF. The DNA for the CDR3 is TGTGCCAGCAGCTTGTCAGGTCGCAATCAGCCCCAGCATTTT.

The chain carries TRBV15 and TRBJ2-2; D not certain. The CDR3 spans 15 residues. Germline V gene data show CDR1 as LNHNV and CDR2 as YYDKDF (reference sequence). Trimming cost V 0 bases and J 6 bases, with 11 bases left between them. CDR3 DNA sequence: TGTGCCACCAGCAGAGATCTGACTCTCGCCGGGGAGCTGTTTTTT. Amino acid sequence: CATSRDLTLAGELFF.

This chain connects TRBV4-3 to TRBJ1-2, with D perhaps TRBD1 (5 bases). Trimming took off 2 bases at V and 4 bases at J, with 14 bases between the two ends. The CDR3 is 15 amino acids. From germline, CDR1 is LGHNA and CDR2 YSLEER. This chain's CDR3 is CASSQHTGAGYGYTF. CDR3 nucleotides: TGCGCCAGCAGCCAACATACAGGAGCGGGCTATGGCTACACCTTC.

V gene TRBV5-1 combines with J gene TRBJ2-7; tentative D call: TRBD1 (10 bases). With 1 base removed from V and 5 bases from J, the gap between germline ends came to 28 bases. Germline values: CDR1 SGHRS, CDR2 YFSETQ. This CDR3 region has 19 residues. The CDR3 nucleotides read TGCGCCAGCAGCTTGTCGGGACAGGGGAAGGGGACTAGCTACCACGAGCAGTACTTC. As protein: CASSLSGQGKGTSYHEQYF.

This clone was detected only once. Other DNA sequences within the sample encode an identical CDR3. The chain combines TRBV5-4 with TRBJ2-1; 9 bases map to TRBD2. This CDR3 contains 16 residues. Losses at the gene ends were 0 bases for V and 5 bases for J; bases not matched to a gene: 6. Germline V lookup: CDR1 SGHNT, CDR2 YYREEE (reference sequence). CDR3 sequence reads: CASSLAASGINNEQFF. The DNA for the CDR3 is TGTGCCAGCAGCTTGGCAGCTAGCGGGATAAACAATGAGCAGTTCTTC.

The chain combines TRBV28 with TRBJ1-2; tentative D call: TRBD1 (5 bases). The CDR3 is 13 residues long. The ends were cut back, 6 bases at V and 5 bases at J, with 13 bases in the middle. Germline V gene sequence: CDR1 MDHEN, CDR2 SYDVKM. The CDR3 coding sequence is TGTGCCAGCAGCTTTAGGACATGGTATGGCTACACCTTC. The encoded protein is CASSFRTWYGYTF.